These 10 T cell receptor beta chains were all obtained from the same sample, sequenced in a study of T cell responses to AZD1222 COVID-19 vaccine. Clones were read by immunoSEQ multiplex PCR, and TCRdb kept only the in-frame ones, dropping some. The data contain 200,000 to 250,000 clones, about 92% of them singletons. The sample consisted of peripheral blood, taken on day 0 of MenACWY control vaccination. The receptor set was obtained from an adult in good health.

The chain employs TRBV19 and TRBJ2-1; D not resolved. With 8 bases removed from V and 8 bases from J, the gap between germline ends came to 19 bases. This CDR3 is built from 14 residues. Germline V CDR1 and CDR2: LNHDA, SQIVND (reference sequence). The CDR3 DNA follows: TGTGCCAGTCGATCGGCGGACGTTCGGCATGAGCAGTTCTTC. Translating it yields CASRSADVRHEQFF.

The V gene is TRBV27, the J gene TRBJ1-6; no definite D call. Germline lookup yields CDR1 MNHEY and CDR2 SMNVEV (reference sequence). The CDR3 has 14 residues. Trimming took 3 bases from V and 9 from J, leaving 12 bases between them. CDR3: CASSFTGYGSPLHF. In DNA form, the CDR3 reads TGTGCCAGCAGTTTTACGGGGTATGGTTCACCCCTCCACTTT.

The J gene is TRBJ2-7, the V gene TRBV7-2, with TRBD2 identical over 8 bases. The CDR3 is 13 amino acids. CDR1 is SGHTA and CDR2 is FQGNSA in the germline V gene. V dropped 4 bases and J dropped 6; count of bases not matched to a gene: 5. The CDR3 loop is CASSSAGALEQYF. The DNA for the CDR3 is TGTGCCAGCAGCTCAGCGGGGGCTCTCGAGCAGTACTTC.

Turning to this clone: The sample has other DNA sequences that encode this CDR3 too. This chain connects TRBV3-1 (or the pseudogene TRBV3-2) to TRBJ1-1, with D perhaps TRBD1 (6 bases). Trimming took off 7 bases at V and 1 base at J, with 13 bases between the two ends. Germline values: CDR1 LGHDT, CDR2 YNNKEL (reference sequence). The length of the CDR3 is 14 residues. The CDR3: CASTLTGPNTEAFF. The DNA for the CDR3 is TGTGCCAGCACCCTTACAGGGCCGAACACTGAAGCTTTCTTT.

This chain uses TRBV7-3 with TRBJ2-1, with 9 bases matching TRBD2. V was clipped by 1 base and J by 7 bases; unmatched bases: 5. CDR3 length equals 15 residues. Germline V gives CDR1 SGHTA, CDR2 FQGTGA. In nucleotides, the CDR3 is TGTGCCAGCAGCTTAAGCGGGGGGGCTTTGAATGAGCAGTTCTTC. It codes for CASSLSGGALNEQFF.

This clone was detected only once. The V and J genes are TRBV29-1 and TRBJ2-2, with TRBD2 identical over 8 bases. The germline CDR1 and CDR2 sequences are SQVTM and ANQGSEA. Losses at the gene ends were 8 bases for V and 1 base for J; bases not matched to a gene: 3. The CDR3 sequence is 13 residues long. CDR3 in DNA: TGCAGCTTTAGCGGGGAGAACACCGGGGAGCTGTTTTTT. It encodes CSFSGENTGELFF.

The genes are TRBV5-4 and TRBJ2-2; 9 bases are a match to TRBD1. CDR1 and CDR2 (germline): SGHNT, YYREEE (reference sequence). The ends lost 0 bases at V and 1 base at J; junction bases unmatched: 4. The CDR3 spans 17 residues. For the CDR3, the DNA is TGTGCCAGCAGCTTGGATAGGACAGGGGTGAACACCGGGGAGCTGTTTTTT. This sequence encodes CASSLDRTGVNTGELFF.

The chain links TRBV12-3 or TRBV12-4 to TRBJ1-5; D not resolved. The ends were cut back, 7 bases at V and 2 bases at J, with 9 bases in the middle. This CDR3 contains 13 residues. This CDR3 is CASMAGGNQPQHF. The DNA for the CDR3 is TGTGCCAGCATGGCTGGGGGCAATCAGCCCCAGCATTTT.

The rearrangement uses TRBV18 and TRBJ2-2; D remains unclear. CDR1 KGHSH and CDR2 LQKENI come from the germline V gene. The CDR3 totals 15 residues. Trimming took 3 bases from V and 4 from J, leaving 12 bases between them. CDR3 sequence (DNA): TGTGCCAGCTCACCGGTCGAACATTCCACCGGGGAGCTGTTTTTT. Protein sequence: CASSPVEHSTGELFF.

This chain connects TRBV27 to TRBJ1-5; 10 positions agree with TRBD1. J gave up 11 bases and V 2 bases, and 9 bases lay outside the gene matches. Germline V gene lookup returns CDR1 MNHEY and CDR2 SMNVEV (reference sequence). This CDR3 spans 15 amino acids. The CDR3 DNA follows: TGTGCCAGCAGTTTAACCGGGACAGGGGTCTTGGCCCAGCATTTT. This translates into CASSLTGTGVLAQHF.